This TCR beta chain is from a study of brain T cells in children with intractable seizures. The assay was immunoSEQ multiplex PCR, and TCRdb's table has in-frame clones only and misses some. The data contain around 340,000 clones, about 94% of them singletons. Time point here: blood from clinic visit 5 months post-surgery; TSC patient then seizure free. Study-wide results and caveats: Pre- and post-surgery blood differed in depth, so pre-surgery absences may be undersampling.

Note on this clone: What it binds is unknown.

The ends lost 7 bases at V and 2 bases at J; junction bases unmatched: 10. This CDR3 is built from 14 residues. CDR1 and CDR2 from the germline V gene are GTSNPN and SVGIG (reference sequence). This TCR derives from a boy less than two years old with tuberous sclerosis and intractable seizures. The source material was peripheral blood, sampled less than 6 months after surgery. The J gene is TRBJ2-7, the V gene TRBV30; 8 positions agree with TRBD1. In DNA form, the CDR3 reads TGTGCCTCGAGACAGGGGCGCTCTACCTACGAGCAGTACTTC. It codes for CASRQGRSTYEQYF.